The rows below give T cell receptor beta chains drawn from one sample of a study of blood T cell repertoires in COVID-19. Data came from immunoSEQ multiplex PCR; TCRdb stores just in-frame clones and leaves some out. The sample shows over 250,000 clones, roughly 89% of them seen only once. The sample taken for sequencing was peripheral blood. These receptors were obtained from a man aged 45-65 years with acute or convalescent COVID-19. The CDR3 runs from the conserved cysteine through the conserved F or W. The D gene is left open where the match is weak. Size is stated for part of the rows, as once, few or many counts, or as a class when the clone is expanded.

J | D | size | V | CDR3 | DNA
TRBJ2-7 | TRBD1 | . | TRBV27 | CASGLGQGGEQYF | TGTGCCAGCGGCCTGGGACAGGGTGGCGAGCAGTACTTC
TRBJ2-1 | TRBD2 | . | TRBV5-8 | CASSSRFLTSGEVGEQFF | TGTGCCAGCAGCTCCCGATTTCTTACTAGCGGGGAGGTGGGGGAGCAGTTCTTC
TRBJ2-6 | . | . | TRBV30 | CAWSARHSSGANVLTF | TGTGCCTGGAGCGCCCGACACAGCTCTGGGGCCAACGTCCTGACTTTC
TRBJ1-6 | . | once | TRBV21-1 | CASSKLPGGTYNSPLHF | TGTGCCAGCAGCAAATTACCAGGGGGTACCTATAATTCACCCCTCCACTTT
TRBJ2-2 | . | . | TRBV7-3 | CASSPTGVTGELFF | TGTGCCAGCAGCCCGACAGGTGTCACCGGGGAGCTGTTTTTT
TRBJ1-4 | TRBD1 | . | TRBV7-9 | CASSYGQVSTNEKLFF | TGTGCCAGCAGTTACGGACAGGTTTCTACTAATGAAAAACTGTTTTTT
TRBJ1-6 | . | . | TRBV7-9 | CASSRQGSSPLHF | TGTGCCAGCAGCCGTCAGGGGAGTTCACCCCTCCACTTT
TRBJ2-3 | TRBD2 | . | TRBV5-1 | CASSLQVGAGGTDTQYF | TGCGCCAGCAGCCTCCAAGTGGGAGCGGGGGGGACAGATACGCAGTATTTT
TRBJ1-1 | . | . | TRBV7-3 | CASSLQALSNTEAFF | TGTGCCAGCAGCTTACAAGCCTTGTCGAACACTGAAGCTTTCTTT
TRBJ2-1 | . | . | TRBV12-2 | CASRFAFGSDNEQFF | .
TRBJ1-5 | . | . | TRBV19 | CASSIDRGRPQHF | TGTGCCAGTAGTATAGATAGGGGTCGGCCCCAGCATTTT
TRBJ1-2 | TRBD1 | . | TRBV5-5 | CASTLDRGFYGYTF | TGTGCCAGCACCCTGGACAGGGGTTTTTATGGCTACACCTTC
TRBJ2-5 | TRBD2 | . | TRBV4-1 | CASSQGLASQETQYF | TGCGCCAGCAGCCAAGGACTAGCGTCTCAAGAGACCCAGTACTTC
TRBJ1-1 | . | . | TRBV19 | CASREVGGNTEAFF | TGTGCCAGTAGGGAGGTCGGAGGGAACACTGAAGCTTTCTTT
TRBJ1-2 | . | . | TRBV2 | CASRSPSYGYTF | TGTGCCAGCAGGAGTCCTAGCTATGGCTACACCTTC
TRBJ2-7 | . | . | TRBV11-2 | CASSLSPGEGYEQYF | TGTGCCAGCAGCTTATCCCCAGGGGAGGGCTACGAGCAGTACTTC
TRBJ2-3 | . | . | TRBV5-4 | CASSFPDSFTDTQYF | TGTGCCAGCAGCTTCCCGGACAGCTTCACAGATACGCAGTATTTT
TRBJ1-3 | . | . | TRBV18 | CASSPFDIGNTIYF | TGTGCCAGCTCACCTTTCGACATCGGAAACACCATATATTTT
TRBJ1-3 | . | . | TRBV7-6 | CASRAAGNTIYF | TGTGCCAGCAGGGCTGCCGGAAACACCATATATTTT
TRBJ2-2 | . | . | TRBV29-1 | CSVGVFGAANTGELFF | TGCAGCGTTGGAGTTTTTGGGGCAGCGAACACCGGGGAGCTGTTTTTT